These 2 T cell receptor beta chains share one sample of origin, sequenced in a study of shared clonotypes between healthy human individuals. The protocol was immunoSEQ multiplex PCR, while the TCRdb copy is restricted to in-frame clones and leaves out a portion. The sample has over a million clones; approximately 72% are singletons. Input material: memory CD4+ T cells sorted from blood. Regarding subset: CD45RA-negative fraction. These receptors all stem from a man in his late teens or twenties in good health.

The V call is TRBV5-1, the J call TRBJ2-1, with D hard to call. CDR3 length: 15 amino acids. CDR1 and CDR2 (germline): SGHRS, YFSETQ. Trimming took off 5 bases at V and 0 bases at J, with 12 bases between the two ends. CDR3 coding DNA: TGCGCCAGCAGACTTGACGGTAGCTCCTACAATGAGCAGTTCTTC. It translates to CASRLDGSSYNEQFF.

The rearrangement joins TRBV7-2 to TRBJ2-4, with D unresolved. V was pared by 1 base and J by 0 bases, with 10 bases between. Germline V CDR1 and CDR2: SGHTA, FQGNSA. The CDR3 totals 16 residues. DNA of the CDR3: TGTGCCAGCAGCTTAGTGGGTTGGTTAGCCAAAAACATTCAGTACTTC. Its protein product is CASSLVGWLAKNIQYF.